Listed below are T cell receptor beta chains from one sample, sequenced in a study of early T cells in non-severe SARS-CoV-2 infection. Via MiXCR, TCRdb re-called the 5' RACE reads, giving one row per CDR3 protein. The sample has 100,000 to 120,000 distinct CDR3 sequences; approximately 12% are singletons. Here the sequenced sample was whole blood, taken at baseline. The receptors come from an adult who was a healthcare worker with PCR-confirmed SARS-CoV-2 infection or an uninfected control (not recorded which). Each CDR3 is given with its conserved first and last residue. The order of the fields is D gene, J gene, V gene, clone size, CDR3 DNA, CDR3 protein. A D gene is named only where the DNA matches it firmly. Size tells how often a clone was seen (once, few, many) or the class of an expanded clone, and some rows leave it out.

D: TRBD2; J: TRBJ2-7; V: TRBV3-1; size: -; DNA: TGTGCCAGCAGCCAAGTTTCAACTAGCGTGGCCTACGAGCAGTACTTC; CDR3: CASSQVSTSVAYEQYF
D: -; J: TRBJ1-2; V: TRBV25-1; size: few; DNA: TGTGCCAGCAGTGGAGCTGGGGGGATCGGCTACACCTTC; CDR3: CASSGAGGIGYTF
D: TRBD1; J: TRBJ1-2; V: TRBV12-3/TRBV12-4; size: -; DNA: TGTGCCAGCAGTTTATGGCAGGGGGCGAATGGCTACACCTTC; CDR3: CASSLWQGANGYTF
D: -; J: TRBJ1-1; V: TRBV18; size: few; DNA: TGTGCCAGCTCACAGACAGCGAACATGAACACTGAAGCTTTCTTT; CDR3: CASSQTANMNTEAFF
D: -; J: TRBJ1-1; V: TRBV11-2; size: -; DNA: TGTGCCAGCAGCTTGAATACAGGGTGGACTGAAGCTTTCTTT; CDR3: CASSLNTGWTEAFF
D: -; J: TRBJ2-7; V: TRBV5-5; size: -; DNA: TGTGCCAGCAGCTCCTCCGGTAGCCGACCCTCCTACGAGCAGTACTTC; CDR3: CASSSSGSRPSYEQYF
D: TRBD2; J: TRBJ2-1; V: TRBV7-9; size: many; DNA: TGTGCCAGCAGCCCCAGATCTAGCGGGAGCTACAATGAGCAGTTCTTC; CDR3: CASSPRSSGSYNEQFF
D: -; J: TRBJ1-2; V: TRBV7-3; size: few; DNA: TGTGCCAGCAGCCCCTCCCCATTCTATGGCTACACCTTC; CDR3: CASSPSPFYGYTF
D: -; J: TRBJ2-7; V: TRBV27; size: few; DNA: TGTGCCAGCAGTGTTCCGGGCCGCTCCTACGAGCAGTACTTC; CDR3: CASSVPGRSYEQYF
D: -; J: TRBJ2-1; V: TRBV5-1; size: -; DNA: TGCGCCAGCAGCCCCCCGAGGGCCCACAATGAGCAGTTCTTC; CDR3: CASSPPRAHNEQFF
D: -; J: TRBJ1-5; V: TRBV7-2; size: -; DNA: TGTGCCAGCAGCTTAACAGGGTGGAATCAGCCCCAGCATTTT; CDR3: CASSLTGWNQPQHF
D: -; J: TRBJ2-7; V: TRBV20-1; size: -; DNA: TGCAGTGCTAGTTTAGGGCAGGGGAGTGAGCAGTACTTC; CDR3: CSASLGQGSEQYF
D: TRBD1; J: TRBJ2-7; V: TRBV29-1; size: few; DNA: TGCAGCGTTACAGGGGATGGAGCCTACGAGCAGTACTTC; CDR3: CSVTGDGAYEQYF
D: TRBD1; J: TRBJ2-3; V: TRBV4-2; size: -; DNA: TGTGCCAGCAGCAGGGACAGGGGGCGAGATACGCAGTATTTT; CDR3: CASSRDRGRDTQYF
D: TRBD1; J: TRBJ1-2; V: TRBV6-6; size: -; DNA: TGTGCCAGCAGCCTGGAGACAGGGAACGGCTACACCTTC; CDR3: CASSLETGNGYTF
D: TRBD1; J: TRBJ2-1; V: TRBV29-1; size: few; DNA: TGCAGCGTACTCAAATTTACAGGGGGCAACTACAATGAGCAGTTCTTC; CDR3: CSVLKFTGGNYNEQFF
D: -; J: TRBJ1-5; V: TRBV30; size: -; DNA: TGTGCCTGGCAGACAGGAAATCAGCCCCAGCATTTT; CDR3: CAWQTGNQPQHF
D: -; J: TRBJ2-3; V: TRBV6-6; size: few; DNA: TGTGCCAGCAGTTACTCGATTACCGGGACAGATACGCAGTATTTT; CDR3: CASSYSITGTDTQYF
D: -; J: TRBJ2-7; V: TRBV20-1; size: -; DNA: TGCAGTGCTAGAGAGTTCCTAGTGCCCTCCCACGAGCAGTACTTC; CDR3: CSAREFLVPSHEQYF
D: -; J: TRBJ1-2; V: TRBV6-6; size: few; DNA: TGTGCCAGCAGTTACTCGACAGGTCGGGAGTATGGCTACACCTTC; CDR3: CASSYSTGREYGYTF
D: -; J: TRBJ1-2; V: TRBV15; size: few; DNA: TGTGCCACCAGCAGAGATGGAGCTTATGGCTACACCTTC; CDR3: CATSRDGAYGYTF
D: -; J: TRBJ1-1; V: TRBV20-1; size: -; DNA: TGCAGTGCTCCGCGACAGGCGAACACTGAAGCTTTCTTT; CDR3: CSAPRQANTEAFF
D: -; J: TRBJ1-1; V: TRBV20-1; size: many; DNA: TGCAGTGCTAGGTTGAGAACTGAAGCTTTCTTT; CDR3: CSARLRTEAFF
D: TRBD1; J: TRBJ1-2; V: TRBV28; size: -; DNA: TGTGCCAGCAGGGTAGGACAGGAAAATAGATATGGCTACACCTTC; CDR3: CASRVGQENRYGYTF
D: -; J: TRBJ2-7; V: TRBV27; size: -; DNA: TGTGCCAGCAGTTCCCCCGCCGAGCAGTACTTC; CDR3: CASSSPAEQYF
D: -; J: TRBJ1-2; V: TRBV6-5; size: -; DNA: TGTGCCAGCAGTATGGACAGTCGTGGCTACACCTTC; CDR3: CASSMDSRGYTF
D: -; J: TRBJ2-6; V: TRBV11-2; size: few; DNA: TGTGCCAGCAGCGCACCCTTCACATCTGGGGCCAACGTCCTGACTTTC; CDR3: CASSAPFTSGANVLTF